This T cell receptor beta chain emerged from a study of naive and memory T cell subsets. An equimolar mix of two oligonucleotides served as the beta constant-region primer for TRBC1 and TRBC2. Four rounds of PCR amplified the ligated cDNA using nested alpha and beta constant-region primers plus SP2. TCRdb reprocessed the UMI-ligation and nested PCR reads via MiXCR and lists one record per CDR3 protein. The table includes some 82,000 distinct CDR3 sequences, 9% detected once. The germline V gene has CDR1 SGHAT and CDR2 FQNNGV. V shed 5 bases and J 6 bases; nucleotides not matched to a gene: 6. The length of the CDR3 is 13 residues. This clonotype was observed at least ten times.

The sample taken for sequencing was naive CD8+ T cells from blood. The receptor was isolated from a human donor in good health. This chain uses TRBV11-2 with TRBJ1-2; TRBD1 matches at 7 bases. The DNA for the CDR3 is TGTGCCAGCAGCCTGGGACAGTCTGATGGCTACACCTTC. Translating gives CASSLGQSDGYTF.